This T cell receptor (beta chain) was observed in a study of early T cells in non-severe SARS-CoV-2 infection. Study details: Unsorted whole-blood RNA was sequenced in bulk, leaving chains unpaired. Study outcomes and limitations: Matching with VDJdb favored anti-spike CD8 responses (missing private and CD4 specificities).

Attached unique molecular identifiers marked individual cDNA molecules. TCRdb analysed the 5' RACE reads with MiXCR anew, one entry per CDR3 protein. The sample shows 55,000 to 70,000 distinct CDR3 sequences, 5.6% of them seen only once. Ten or more counts support this clonotype. What it binds is not known. The CDR3 is 13 amino acids. V was shortened by 8 bases and J by 4 bases, with 14 bases between the two germline ends. CDR1 is KGHSH, CDR2 LQKENI, per germline. The sequence came from an adult who was a healthcare worker with PCR-confirmed SARS-CoV-2 infection or an uninfected control (not recorded which). Sequenced material: whole blood. The gene calls are TRBV18 and TRBJ1-1; D is unresolved. CDR3 DNA sequence: TGTGCCAGCCACCTAGGAGTTGGCACTGAAGCTTTCTTT. It translates to CASHLGVGTEAFF.